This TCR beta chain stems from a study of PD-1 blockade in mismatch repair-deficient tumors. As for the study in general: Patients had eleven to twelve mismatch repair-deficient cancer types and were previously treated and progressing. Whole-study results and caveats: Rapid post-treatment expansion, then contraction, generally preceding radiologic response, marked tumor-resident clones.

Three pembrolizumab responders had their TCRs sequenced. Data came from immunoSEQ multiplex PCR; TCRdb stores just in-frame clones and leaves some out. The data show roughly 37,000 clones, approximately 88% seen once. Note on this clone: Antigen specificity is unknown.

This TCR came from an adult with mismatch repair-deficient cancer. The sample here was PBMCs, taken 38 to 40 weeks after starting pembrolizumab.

The CDR3 here is CASSLGQGHSYEQYF. The CDR3 coding sequence is TGCGCCAGCAGCTTGGGTCAGGGGCACTCCTACGAGCAGTACTTC. The chain carries TRBV5-1 and TRBJ2-7; maybe TRBD1 (6 bases). The CDR3 spans 15 residues. Trimming shortened V by 0 bases and J by 0 bases, and 10 bases separated the two germline ends. The V gene's germline CDR1 is SGHRS and CDR2 YFSETQ.